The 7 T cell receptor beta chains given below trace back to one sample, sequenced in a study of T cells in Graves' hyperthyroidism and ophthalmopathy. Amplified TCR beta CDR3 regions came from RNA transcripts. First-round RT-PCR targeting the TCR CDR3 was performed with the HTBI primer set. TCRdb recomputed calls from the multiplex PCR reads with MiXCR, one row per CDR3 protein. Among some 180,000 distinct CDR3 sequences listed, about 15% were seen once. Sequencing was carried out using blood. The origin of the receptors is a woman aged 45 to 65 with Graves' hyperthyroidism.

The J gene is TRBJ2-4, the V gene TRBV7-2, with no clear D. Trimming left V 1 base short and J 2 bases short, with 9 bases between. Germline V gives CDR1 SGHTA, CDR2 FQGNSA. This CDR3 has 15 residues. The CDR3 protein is CASSLVMGSKNIQYF. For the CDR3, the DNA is TGTGCCAGCAGCTTAGTGATGGGGTCCAAAAACATTCAGTACTTC.

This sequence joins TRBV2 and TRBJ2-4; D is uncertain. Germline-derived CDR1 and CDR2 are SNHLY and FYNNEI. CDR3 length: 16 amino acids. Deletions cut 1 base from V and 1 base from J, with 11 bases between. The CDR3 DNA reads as TGTGCCAGCAGTGAAGGGGGTGTGGGGGCCAAAAACATTCAGTACTTC. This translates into CASSEGGVGAKNIQYF.

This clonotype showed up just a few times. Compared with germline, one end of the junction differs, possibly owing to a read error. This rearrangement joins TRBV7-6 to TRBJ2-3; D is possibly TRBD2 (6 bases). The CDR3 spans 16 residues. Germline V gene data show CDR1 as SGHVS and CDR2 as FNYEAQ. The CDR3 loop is CTSSRVGYASADTQYF. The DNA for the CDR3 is TGTACCAGCAGCCGAGTAGGGTACGCTAGCGCAGATACGCAGTATTTT.

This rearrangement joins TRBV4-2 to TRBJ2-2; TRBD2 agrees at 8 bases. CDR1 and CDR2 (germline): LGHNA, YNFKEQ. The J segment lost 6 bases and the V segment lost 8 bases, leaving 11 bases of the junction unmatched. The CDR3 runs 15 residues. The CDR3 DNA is TGTGCCAGCCGACCGGGACTAGTGACCGCCGGGGAGCTGTTTTTT. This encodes CASRPGLVTAGELFF.

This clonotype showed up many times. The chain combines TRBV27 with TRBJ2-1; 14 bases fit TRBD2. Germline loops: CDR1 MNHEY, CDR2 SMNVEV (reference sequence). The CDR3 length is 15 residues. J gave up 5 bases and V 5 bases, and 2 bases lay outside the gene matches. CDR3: CASSLGLAGDNEQFF. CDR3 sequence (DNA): TGTGCCAGCAGTCTGGGACTAGCGGGGGACAATGAGCAGTTCTTC.

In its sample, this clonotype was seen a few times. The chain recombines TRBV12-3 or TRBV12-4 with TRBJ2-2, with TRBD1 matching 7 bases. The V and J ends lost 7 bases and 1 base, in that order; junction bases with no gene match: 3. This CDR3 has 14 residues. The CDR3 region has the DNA TGTGCCAGCATGAGGACAGGGAACACCGGGGAGCTGTTTTTT. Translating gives CASMRTGNTGELFF.

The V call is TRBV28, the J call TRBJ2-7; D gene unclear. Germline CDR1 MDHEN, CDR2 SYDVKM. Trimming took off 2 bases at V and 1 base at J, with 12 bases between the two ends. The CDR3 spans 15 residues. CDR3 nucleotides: TGTGCCAGCAGTTTAGATGGGTTTCGGTCCTACGAGCAGTACTTC. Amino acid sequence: CASSLDGFRSYEQYF. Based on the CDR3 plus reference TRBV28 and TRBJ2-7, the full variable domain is DVKVTQSSRYLVKRTGEKVFLECVQDMDHENMFWYRQDPGLGLRLIYFSYDVKMKEKGDIPEGYSVSREKKERFSLILESASTNQTSMYLCASSLDGFRSYEQYFGPGTRLTVT.